Presented here are 16 T cell receptor beta chains from one specimen sequenced in a study of blood T cell repertoires in COVID-19. Sequencing was performed with immunoSEQ multiplex PCR; in TCRdb, only in-frame clones are kept and a portion is missing. The sample includes around 220,000 clones, roughly 87% seen only once; the top ten take about 1.9%. The sample was peripheral blood. These receptor sequences come from a man between 40 and 49 years old with active or convalescent COVID-19.

This clone was observed once. The chain carries TRBV3-1 (or the pseudogene TRBV3-2) and TRBJ2-1; 7 bases map to TRBD2. Trimming at V came to 4 bases and at J to 0 bases, leaving 12 bases not matched to a gene. CDR3 size: 18 residues. The germline V gene has CDR1 LGHDT and CDR2 YNNKEL (reference sequence). The CDR3: CASSLGLVAGSSYNEQFF. In nucleotides, the CDR3 is TGTGCCAGCAGCCTAGGTTTGGTAGCGGGTAGCTCCTACAATGAGCAGTTCTTC.

V and J are TRBV11-2 and TRBJ1-4; 7 bases match TRBD1. The V gene's germline CDR1 is SGHAT and CDR2 FQNNGV. V shed 5 bases and J 6 bases; nucleotides not matched to a gene: 9. This CDR3 is built from 15 residues. The DNA for the CDR3 is TGTGCCAGCAGCACGACAGGGTTGGTGGATGAAAAACTGTTTTTT. Its translation is CASSTTGLVDEKLFF.

The chain links TRBV6-6 to TRBJ2-1; no reliable D call. From germline, CDR1 is MNHNY and CDR2 SVGAGI (reference sequence). V was shortened by 1 base and J by 5 bases, with 6 bases between the two germline ends. The CDR3 runs 13 residues. The CDR3 sequence is CASSYWSDNEQFF. CDR3 nucleotides: TGTGCCAGCAGTTACTGGTCAGACAATGAGCAGTTCTTC.

The CDR3 sequence: CASSPGTTVSNQPQHF. The DNA of the CDR3 is TGTGCCAGCAGTCCCGGGACAACGGTAAGCAATCAGCCCCAGCATTTT. The J gene is TRBJ1-5, the V gene TRBV28; possibly TRBD1 for D (6 bases). The CDR3 contains 16 residues. V lost 5 bases and J 1 base, leaving 15 bases between the germline ends. Germline values: CDR1 MDHEN, CDR2 SYDVKM.

This chain's CDR3 is CASSGTEEPLLTDTQYF. The DNA for the CDR3 is TGTGCCAGCAGCGGGACAGAAGAACCTTTACTCACAGATACGCAGTATTTT. The chain couples TRBV5-4 to TRBJ2-3; TRBD1 agrees at 7 bases. J lost 2 bases, V lost 4 bases, and 13 bases had no gene match. This CDR3 has 17 amino acids. From germline, CDR1 is SGHNT and CDR2 YYREEE (reference sequence).

In this sample, this clone turned up a few times. The rearrangement uses TRBV9 and TRBJ1-1; no definite D call. V was shortened by 3 bases and J by 2 bases, with 8 bases between the two germline ends. Germline V gives CDR1 SGDLS, CDR2 YYNGEE. This CDR3 comprises 13 residues. CDR3 sequence: CASSATTNTEAFF. CDR3 DNA: TGTGCCAGCAGCGCGACAACAAACACTGAAGCTTTCTTT.

J is TRBJ1-4 and V is TRBV6-5; D gene unclear. Germline values: CDR1 MNHEY, CDR2 SVGAGI. V was pared by 7 bases and J by 2 bases, with 11 bases between. The CDR3 length is 14 residues. The CDR3: CASKTAGTNEKLFF. CDR3 sequence (DNA): TGTGCCAGCAAGACTGCGGGGACTAATGAAAAACTGTTTTTT.

This clone was detected only once. The chain couples TRBV2 to TRBJ1-2, with D perhaps TRBD1 (6 bases). Trimming left V 3 bases short and J 7 bases short, with 12 bases between. Germline V gives CDR1 SNHLY, CDR2 FYNNEI. The CDR3 has 13 amino acids. Here the CDR3 DNA reads TGTGCCAGCAGTGACACAGGGAAAACTGGCTACACCTTC. It encodes CASSDTGKTGYTF.

This chain uses TRBV24-1 with TRBJ2-1; TRBD2 matches 14 bases. V shed 3 bases and J 4 bases; nucleotides not matched to a gene: 4. Germline V gives CDR1 KGHDR, CDR2 SFDVKD. The CDR3 extends over 17 amino acids. CDR3 in DNA: TGTGCCACCAGTGATGGGACTAGCGGGAGACGGTACAATGAGCAGTTCTTC. It specifies CATSDGTSGRRYNEQFF.

The count of this clone is one. This chain links TRBV5-1 with TRBJ1-4; a weak D match, TRBD1 (5 bases). The CDR3 covers 16 residues. Germline V gene lookup returns CDR1 SGHRS and CDR2 YFSETQ. V lost 4 bases, J lost 3 bases, and 16 bases lay in between. Here the CDR3 reads CASSPQAGGSNEKLFF. The CDR3 region has the DNA TGCGCCAGCAGCCCCCAAGCGGGGGGATCTAATGAAAAACTGTTTTTT.

This clone was detected once. The chain couples TRBV5-8 to TRBJ1-1; a weak D match, TRBD1 (6 bases). There are 13 residues in the CDR3. Trimming left V 3 bases short and J 8 bases short, with 14 bases between. Germline V lookup: CDR1 SGHTS, CDR2 YDEGEE. This chain's CDR3 is CASSSRGFEEAFF. The CDR3 bases are TGTGCCAGCAGCTCCAGGGGTTTTGAGGAAGCTTTCTTT.

The chain couples TRBV15 to TRBJ2-5; possibly TRBD1 for D (5 bases). Germline CDR1 is LNHNV and CDR2 is YYDKDF (reference sequence). V gave up 0 bases and J gave up 4 bases, with 12 bases separating them. The CDR3 is 15 amino acids. The CDR3: CATSRDRRELETQYF. The CDR3 nucleotides are TGTGCCACCAGCAGAGATCGCAGGGAACTAGAGACCCAGTACTTC.

This clone was observed a handful of times. The rearrangement links TRBV2 to TRBJ1-2; 9 bases agree with TRBD1. Germline CDR1 is SNHLY and CDR2 is FYNNEI. J gave up 4 bases and V 5 bases, and 5 bases lay outside the gene matches. The CDR3 extends over 14 amino acids. Here the CDR3 reads CASSSGTGPYGYTF. DNA for the CDR3: TGTGCCAGCAGTTCCGGGACAGGGCCCTATGGCTACACCTTC.

CDR3 in DNA: TGTGCCAGCAGCCAAGCCGGGACAGGGGAAGCACCCCTCCACTTT. It translates to CASSQAGTGEAPLHF. V usage is TRBV3-1 (or the pseudogene TRBV3-2) and J usage is TRBJ1-6, with 10 positions matching TRBD1. Germline assignment: CDR1 LGHDT and CDR2 YNNKEL (reference sequence). The J segment lost 11 bases and the V segment lost 1 base, leaving 5 bases of the junction unmatched. This CDR3 has 15 residues.

The chain couples TRBV29-1 to TRBJ2-1; TRBD2 matches 7 bases. The V gene's germline CDR1 is SQVTM and CDR2 ANQGSEA. This CDR3 is built from 13 residues. The ends lost 5 bases at V and 2 bases at J; junction bases unmatched: 3. This chain's CDR3 is CSVSGTPYNEQFF. The CDR3 region has the DNA TGCAGCGTTAGCGGGACCCCCTACAATGAGCAGTTCTTC.

This sequence joins TRBV7-9 and TRBJ1-6, with D unresolved. V was shortened by 1 base and J by 7 bases, with 11 bases between the two germline ends. The V gene's germline CDR1 is SEHNR and CDR2 FQNEAQ (reference sequence). This CDR3 is 15 amino acids long. This CDR3 reads CASSLVLGGNSPLHF. The CDR3 DNA reads as TGTGCCAGCAGCTTAGTACTGGGCGGGAATTCACCCCTCCACTTT.